Described below is a single TCR beta chain sequence and its context. The antigen is unknown. The CDR3 totals 12 residues. Germline lookup yields CDR1 GTSNPN and CDR2 SVGIG (reference sequence). Losses at the gene ends were 5 bases for V and 3 bases for J; bases not matched to a gene: 3. Likely unrecorded immune exposures existed in these nominally healthy donors. The source of the sample is a study of cytomegalovirus exposure and HLA in healthy donors. Across the whole study: There were 65 million to 85 million unique TCRs (from HLA-typed donors) in an early data release. Study-wide results and limits: Confirmation was obtained in vitro that a few CMV-associated chains are specific for CMV antigens. A later analysis revealed that TCR association rates differed between HLA loci, peaking at DRB1 and bottoming out at HLA-C.

Primers included in the PCR were 60 Vbeta and 13 Jbeta primers. Repertoires were generated with immunoSEQ multiplex PCR, while TCRdb's copy carries only in-frame clones and drops some. Of roughly 50,000 clones detected, around 82% appear once; the ten largest clones hold 2.5% to 3.5%. V and J are TRBV30 and TRBJ2-7; 8 positions agree with TRBD1. This clonotype originated in a woman between 18 and 30 years old in good health and CMV-seronegative. The sequencing input was PBMCs. Here the CDR3 DNA reads TGTGCCTGGGGGACAGGAGGCTACGAGCAGTACTTC. This encodes CAWGTGGYEQYF.